This passage covers 14 T cell receptor beta chains from one sample sequenced in a study of blood T cell repertoires in COVID-19. The protocol was immunoSEQ multiplex PCR, while the TCRdb copy is restricted to in-frame clones and leaves out a portion. The sample includes hundreds of thousands of clones, around nine tenths of them seen just once. The sample was PBMCs or T cells enriched from blood (not recorded which). The receptors originated from a young woman who had been exposed to COVID-19.

This chain connects TRBV12-3 or TRBV12-4 to TRBJ2-7; D is unclear. This CDR3 spans 13 amino acids. Trimming removed 6 bases from V and 7 bases from J, with 16 bases in between. The CDR3 sequence: CASRRAWSGEQYF. CDR3 bases: TGTGCCAGCAGACGTGCTTGGAGTGGAGAGCAGTACTTC.

The rearrangement uses TRBV20-1 and TRBJ2-1, with TRBD2 identical over 11 bases. The germline V gene has CDR1 DFQATT and CDR2 SNEGSKA (reference sequence). The CDR3 loop spans 12 amino acids. V was clipped by 3 bases and J by 10 bases; unmatched bases: 2. The CDR3 sequence is CSASSGRGEQFF. The CDR3, as DNA: TGCAGTGCTAGTAGCGGGAGGGGCGAGCAGTTCTTC.

This clone occurred a few times. The V gene is TRBV28, the J gene TRBJ1-5; possibly TRBD1 for D (6 bases). V gave up 7 bases and J gave up 1 base, with 26 bases separating them. The CDR3 contains 19 residues. The germline gives CDR1 MDHEN, CDR2 SYDVKM. CDR3 amino acids: CASNLEVGGGLISNQPQHF. CDR3 coding DNA: TGTGCCAGCAATCTCGAGGTGGGAGGGGGTCTAATCAGCAATCAGCCCCAGCATTTT.

The chain couples TRBV11-2 to TRBJ1-5; D is unresolved. Germline-derived CDR1 and CDR2 are SGHAT and FQNNGV. V gave up 4 bases and J gave up 0 bases, with 16 bases separating them. There are 17 residues in the CDR3. The CDR3 coding sequence is TGTGCCAGCAGCTCAACTTTCCCGAGGGATAGCAATCAGCCCCAGCATTTT. This sequence encodes CASSSTFPRDSNQPQHF.

V gene TRBV7-2 combines with J gene TRBJ2-5, with D uncertain. V gave up 5 bases and J gave up 2 bases, with 3 bases separating them. The CDR3 covers 11 residues. Germline CDR1 SGHTA, CDR2 FQGNSA. The DNA for the CDR3 is TGTGCCAGCAGCCAACAAGAGACCCAGTACTTC. Amino acids: CASSQQETQYF.

The rearrangement joins TRBV2 to TRBJ2-2; possibly TRBD2 for D (6 bases). Germline CDR1 reads SNHLY; CDR2 reads FYNNEI. V was clipped by 2 bases and J by 6 bases, with 16 bases between them. The CDR3 is made up of 16 amino acids. In DNA form, the CDR3 reads TGTGCCAGCAGTGAATTGGGGGGAATGATAGCCGGGGAGCTGTTTTTT. It yields the protein CASSELGGMIAGELFF.

The rearrangement links TRBV4-1 to TRBJ2-7; 12 bases align to TRBD2. V shed 3 bases and J 6 bases; nucleotides not matched to a gene: 9. The CDR3 runs 16 residues. Germline values: CDR1 MGHRA, CDR2 YSYEKL. CDR3 nucleotides: TGCGCCAGCAGCCAGGACCCTAGCGGGGGGGCGGTCGAGCAGTACTTC. Encoded protein: CASSQDPSGGAVEQYF.

Concerning this clone itself: The sample holds other DNA sequences that translate to the same CDR3. This chain connects TRBV6-5 to TRBJ2-1; TRBD1 matches at 7 bases. Germline CDR1 MNHEY, CDR2 SVGAGI. This CDR3 region has 12 residues. J gave up 7 bases and V 4 bases, and 1 base lay outside the gene matches. The CDR3 DNA reads TGTGCCAGCAGTTTCAGGGGGAATGAGCAGTTCTTC. Protein product: CASSFRGNEQFF.

The chain has TRBV6-5 and TRBJ1-2, with D possibly TRBD1 on 6 matching bases. With 2 bases removed from V and 2 bases from J, the gap between germline ends came to 6 bases. The CDR3 consists of 13 residues. Germline V CDR1 and CDR2: MNHEY, SVGAGI. CDR3: CASSYGTNYGYTF. Here the CDR3 DNA reads TGTGCCAGCAGTTACGGGACAAACTATGGCTACACCTTC.

This rearrangement joins TRBV5-1 to TRBJ2-2; D remains ambiguous. The CDR3 loop spans 12 amino acids. Trimming pared 0 bases from V and 6 bases from J, leaving 3 bases between. From germline, CDR1 is SGHRS and CDR2 YFSETQ. The CDR3 DNA sequence: TGCGCCAGCAGCTTGGTCTCCGGGGAGCTGTTTTTT. Its protein product is CASSLVSGELFF.

V usage is TRBV4-2 and J usage is TRBJ2-1, with 11 nucleotides matching TRBD1. Germline loops: CDR1 LGHNA, CDR2 YNFKEQ. The CDR3 contains 17 residues. J was trimmed by 1 base and V by 0 bases; bases with no gene match: 2. CDR3 amino acids: CASSQEDRGPSYNEQFF. In DNA, the CDR3 is TGTGCCAGCAGCCAAGAGGACAGGGGGCCTTCCTACAATGAGCAGTTCTTC.

This clone came up a few times. The chain links TRBV4-2 to TRBJ2-7, with unresolved D. Germline CDR1 LGHNA, CDR2 YNFKEQ. This CDR3 spans 14 amino acids. The V end lost 1 base, the J end lost 0 bases, and 7 bases lay between the germline ends. This CDR3 is CASSQVSSSYEQYF. CDR3 coding DNA: TGTGCCAGCAGCCAAGTGTCGAGCTCCTACGAGCAGTACTTC.

The chain links TRBV18 to TRBJ1-3; tentative D call: TRBD1 (5 bases). This CDR3 region has 16 residues. Trimming removed 3 bases from V and 3 bases from J, with 15 bases in between. Germline V gives CDR1 KGHSH, CDR2 LQKENI. CDR3 sequence (DNA): TGTGCCAGCTCACCCAAGGTGGGGCTAGTTGGAAACACCATATATTTT. Its translation is CASSPKVGLVGNTIYF. The full variable domain, completed using reference TRBV18 and TRBJ1-3, is NAGVMQNPRHLVRRRGQEARLRCSPMKGHSHVYWYRQLPEEGLKFMVYLQKENIIDESGMPKERFSAEFPKEGPSILRIQQVVRGDSAAYFCASSPKVGLVGNTIYFGEGSWLTVV.

The chain combines TRBV28 with TRBJ2-2; TRBD2 agrees at 11 bases. Per the germline V gene, CDR1 is MDHEN and CDR2 is SYDVKM. V was pared by 0 bases and J by 1 base, with 1 base of the junction left unmatched. CDR3 length: 17 amino acids. The CDR3 protein is CASSLWTSGMNTGELFF. The CDR3 DNA reads as TGTGCCAGCAGTTTATGGACTAGCGGGATGAACACCGGGGAGCTGTTTTTT.